This note documents a single T cell receptor beta chain sequence. This clonotype was counted ten times or more. No cognate antigen has been identified for it. Per-base qualities were not stored, and no clone one base away is much larger. The data were obtained in a study of Graves' ophthalmopathy and Graves' hyperthyroidism (dated by TCRdb to between 2018 and 2020). Background for the entire study: Peripheral blood was collected at initial diagnosis, before any treatment. To explore V-J signatures that distinguish ophthalmopathy from hyperthyroidism, a discovery set of 100 patients was enrolled, made up of 40 to 45 with ophthalmopathy and 55 to 65 with stable hyperthyroidism. The study used TCR beta repertoire signatures to distinguish Graves' ophthalmopathy from Graves' hyperthyroidism and to predict progression to ophthalmopathy. An independent validation cohort comprised 18 hyperthyroidism patients and 15 to 17 patients who later progressed from hyperthyroidism to ophthalmopathy. In total, 135 blood samples were TCR-sequenced: 40 to 45 ophthalmopathy, some 75 hyperthyroidism and some 17 hyperthyroidism-to-ophthalmopathy patients. Once sampling was done, hyperthyroidism patients were given methimazole at a starting dose of 30 mg daily, while ophthalmopathy patients were given high-dose intravenous methylprednisolone. In about six hyperthyroidism patients, the T-cell repertoire of thyroid tissue was compared with the T-cell repertoire of blood. The 100 discovery patients were divided at random into training and test sets in a 7:3 ratio. Overall results and qualifications from the work: In validation, the model predicted ophthalmopathy progression with nearly 71% sensitivity and 72.22% specificity; some 13 predicted patients were CT-confirmed with GO in a median of approximately six months. Ophthalmopathy was separated from stable hyperthyroidism by the 13-signature model with 85% to 90% sensitivity and 81.08% specificity in cross-validation and with 80%/75% in the test set. Most expanded thyroid clonotypes with frequency above 0.001 were also detected in blood, suggesting blood repertoires may reflect the thyroid immune response. No statistical method was used to set the sample size in advance, and the investigators knew which group each participant was assigned to.

For repertoire sequencing, TCR beta CDR3 regions were amplified from RNA transcripts. A first-round RT-PCR used HTBI primers with the Qiagen OneStep RT-PCR kit, followed by a second-round multiplex PCR, size selection and purification. Libraries were sequenced on an Illumina HiSeq2000 using paired-end 100 bp reads. In the authors' own workflow: SOAPnuke was used to process the reads, throwing out any read that had adapters, had uncalled bases, had a mean Phred below 15, or lacked an exact constant-primer or identifier match. COPE v1.2.5 was used to merge high-quality paired reads. Clonotypes were defined as unique nucleotide sequences and were aligned to IMGT TRB V, D and J references using MiTCR v1.1. Analysis was restricted to V-J combinations with a frequency above 0.0001, which covered roughly 99% of repertoires. A TCR clonal expansion and chaos score per V-J combination was defined as the ratio of F50 clonal expansion to chaos observed in the TCRdist matrix. Welch's t-statistics and random forest were used to reduce features to 13 V-J combinations, which were fed into a naive Bayes classifier. The similarity between thyroid and blood repertoires was quantified using the Morisita-Horn index. The raw public reads went through TCRdb reprocessing: fastp at Q25, MiXCR clone calling, in-frame beta chains kept. Each entry is one CDR3 protein sequence, shown with its most common DNA and genes. These V and J calls originate from TCRdb's pipeline instead of the authors' own analysis. The sample records about 400,000 distinct CDR3 sequences, approximately 15% of which are singletons. The ten biggest clones cover approximately 7% of the sample.

V and J are truncated by 4 bases and 5 bases respectively, leaving an intervening sequence of 11 bases. The germline V gene encodes CDR1 LGHDT and CDR2 YNNKEL (reference sequence). Measured from the cysteine to the phenylalanine, the CDR3 is 13 residues long. Only the CDR3 part of the read is kept: 39 bases, read in frame from the first base. A patient counted as having stable hyperthyroidism if there was no progression to ophthalmopathy within 18 months of follow-up. Hyperthyroidism patients were newly diagnosed, were aged 18 to 65 years, and had a disease duration under 2 months. Patients with other autoimmune diseases, uncontrolled infections, pregnancy or lactation were excluded from the study. Clinical symptoms, serum thyroxine, TRAb, thyroid ultrasound and orbital computed tomography were used for diagnosis. PBMCs were isolated from around 10 ml of fresh peripheral blood by Ficoll-Paque density gradient centrifugation. Total RNA was extracted using Trizol reagent, and RNA quality was checked on an Agilent 2100 Bioanalyzer.

The clonotype comes from a woman aged 18-29 years with stable Graves' hyperthyroidism. Donor details come from another sample of the same person, matched by shared clones. The sample comprised peripheral blood. The receptor chain draws on TRBV3-1 and TRBJ2-5; the D gene lacks a confident call. CDR3 reads: CASSLRIEETQYF. Here is the DNA: TGTGCCAGCAGCCTAAGAATCGAGGAGACCCAGTACTTC.